These 16 T cell receptor beta chains originate from one sample sequenced in a study of T-cell reconstitution after alpha-beta-depleted transplantation in children. Researchers prepared the TCRbeta library using unique molecular identifiers, the study reports. From the PCR reads, TCRdb called clonotypes with MiXCR, one entry per CDR3 protein. This table has under 300,000 distinct CDR3 sequences, more than 7.5% appearing once. Material: PBMCs from the stem cell graft donor, obtained from the stem cell graft. The receptors shown here come from a human donor who donated a stem cell graft to a child with SCID.

Ten or more counts support this clonotype. V is TRBV12-3 or TRBV12-4 and J is TRBJ2-7, with D perhaps TRBD2 (5 bases). V was cut by 6 bases and J by 0 bases, with 6 bases left in between. The CDR3 consists of 12 residues. This chain's CDR3 is CASRGSSYEQYF. The DNA for the CDR3 is TGTGCCAGCAGGGGGAGCTCCTACGAGCAGTACTTC.

This clonotype was observed at least ten times. V and J are TRBV20-1 and TRBJ2-1; 13 nucleotides match TRBD2. Germline CDR1 DFQATT, CDR2 SNEGSKA (reference sequence). V lost 1 base to trimming and J lost 4 bases; unmatched junction nucleotides: 4. The CDR3 has 16 residues. The CDR3 loop reads CSARVRTSGSYNEQFF. In DNA form, the CDR3 reads TGCAGTGCTAGAGTCAGGACTAGCGGGAGTTACAATGAGCAGTTCTTC.

In this sample, this clonotype turned up many times. The chain links TRBV30 to TRBJ1-5, with 7 bases matching TRBD1. CDR1 GTSNPN and CDR2 SVGIG come from the germline V gene (reference sequence). V shed 2 bases, J shed 5 bases, and the junction held 9 bases outside the gene matches. The CDR3 totals 15 residues. This CDR3 reads CAWSLGGQGDQPQHF. DNA for the CDR3: TGTGCCTGGAGTCTGGGAGGGCAGGGGGATCAGCCCCAGCATTTT.

This clonotype was seen repeatedly, ten times or more. J is TRBJ2-7 and V is TRBV28; D is perhaps TRBD1 (6 bases). Per germline, CDR1 MDHEN and CDR2 SYDVKM. V dropped 5 bases and J dropped 8 bases, with 16 bases sitting between them. The CDR3 extends over 13 amino acids. The chain's CDR3 is CASSVQGALKQYF. The CDR3 region has the DNA TGTGCCAGCAGTGTACAGGGTGCCCTTAAGCAGTACTTC. Complete variable domain (other parts from reference TRBV28 and TRBJ2-7): DVKVTQSSRYLVKRTGEKVFLECVQDMDHENMFWYRQDPGLGLRLIYFSYDVKMKEKGDIPEGYSVSREKKERFSLILESASTNQTSMYLCASSVQGALKQYFGPGTRLTVT.

This clonotype showed up many times. The chain has TRBV20-1 and TRBJ2-5; D is unclear. Germline CDR1 and CDR2: DFQATT and SNEGSKA (reference sequence). The V gene lost 3 bases and the J gene lost 7 bases, with 15 bases spanning the gap. The CDR3 contains 13 residues. In nucleotides, the CDR3 is TGCAGTGCTAGTTTGCGGCGTCCGCGGACCCAGTACTTC. It codes for CSASLRRPRTQYF.

This clonotype was observed at least ten times. The chain uses TRBV20-1 and TRBJ2-3, with TRBD2 matching over 8 bases. With V trimmed by 5 bases and J by 6 bases, 7 bases remained unmatched. The CDR3 loop spans 13 amino acids. Germline V gives CDR1 DFQATT, CDR2 SNEGSKA (reference sequence). CDR3 DNA: TGCAGTGCTCCGGGACTAGGGGGGGATACGCAGTATTTT. Protein: CSAPGLGGDTQYF.

This clonotype was recorded at least ten times. This chain connects TRBV20-1 to TRBJ2-5; 8 positions match TRBD2. Germline V CDR1 and CDR2: DFQATT, SNEGSKA (reference sequence). This CDR3 region has 14 residues. Unmatched junction bases numbered 4, after V lost 0 bases and J lost 4 bases. The CDR3 sequence is CSARDRGGRETQYF. The CDR3 DNA reads as TGCAGTGCTAGAGATCGGGGGGGAAGAGAGACCCAGTACTTC.

This clonotype was seen repeatedly, ten times or more. The V call is TRBV11-2, the J call TRBJ1-1; D gene ambiguous. There are 13 residues in the CDR3. Germline V CDR1 and CDR2: SGHAT, FQNNGV. Between the trimmed V and J ends, which lost 8 bases and 4 bases, there was a span of 14 bases. CDR3 sequence: CASGERLITEAFF. Here the CDR3 DNA reads TGTGCCAGCGGAGAGAGGTTGATCACTGAAGCTTTCTTT. Drawing the rest from reference TRBV11-2 and TRBJ1-1, the complete variable domain is EAGVAQSPRYKIIEKRQSVAFWCNPISGHATLYWYQQILGQGPKLLIQFQNNGVVDDSQLPKDRFSAERLKGVDSTLKIQPAKLEDSAVYLCASGERLITEAFFGQGTRLTVV.

This clonotype was recorded at least ten times. The chain couples TRBV5-6 to TRBJ1-3, with D unresolved. V lost 2 bases to trimming and J lost 2 bases, with 2 bases between them. Germline V gives CDR1 SGHDT, CDR2 YYEEEE. This CDR3 has 12 amino acids. CDR3 DNA: TGTGCCAGCAGCTTCACTGGAAACACCATATATTTT. Its translation is CASSFTGNTIYF.

In its sample, this clonotype was seen many times. The rearrangement links TRBV2 to TRBJ1-1; TRBD1 might be the D (5 bases). V lost 7 bases, J lost 2 bases, and 17 bases lay in between. CDR3 length equals 15 residues. The germline V gene has CDR1 SNHLY and CDR2 FYNNEI. The CDR3 loop reads CASIYGGPINTEAFF. The DNA of the CDR3 is TGTGCCAGCATTTACGGGGGACCAATAAACACTGAAGCTTTCTTT.

This clonotype was picked up many times. The genes are TRBV12-3 or TRBV12-4 and TRBJ2-2; 8 nucleotides line up with TRBD1. V was clipped by 1 base and J by 10 bases; unmatched bases: 5. This CDR3 is built from 14 residues. CDR3 in amino acids: CASSLGQGKVELFF. The DNA for the CDR3 is TGTGCCAGCAGTTTAGGACAGGGGAAGGTGGAGCTGTTTTTT.

This clonotype was seen at least ten times. The chain employs TRBV7-2 and TRBJ2-5; D possibly corresponds to TRBD1 (5 bases). Trimming stripped 1 base from V and 5 bases from J, with 8 bases between. Germline V gene lookup returns CDR1 SGHTA and CDR2 FQGNSA. The CDR3 consists of 13 residues. CDR3: CASSLGRAETQYF. The CDR3 region has the DNA TGTGCCAGCAGCTTAGGCAGGGCGGAGACCCAGTACTTC.

This clonotype has at least ten counts. This sequence joins TRBV20-1 and TRBJ2-2; 11 nucleotides agree with TRBD2. The CDR3 has 14 residues. J gave up 7 bases and V 6 bases, and 7 bases lay outside the gene matches. CDR1 DFQATT and CDR2 SNEGSKA come from the germline V gene (reference sequence). The CDR3 region is CSARSGGASGELFF. The CDR3 coding sequence is TGCAGTGCCCGTAGCGGGGGGGCTAGCGGGGAGCTGTTTTTT.

The J gene is TRBJ1-5, the V gene TRBV19; D is unresolved. The CDR3 sequence is 13 residues long. Trimming left V 5 bases short and J 5 bases short, with 10 bases between. Looked up from germline, CDR1 is LNHDA and CDR2 is SQIVND (reference sequence). This chain's CDR3 is CASSLRYDQPQHF. As DNA, the CDR3 is TGTGCCAGTAGTCTCCGGTACGATCAGCCCCAGCATTTT.

Ten or more counts support this clonotype. V and J are TRBV5-1 and TRBJ2-7, with D hard to call. Germline values: CDR1 SGHRS, CDR2 YFSETQ. The length of the CDR3 is 12 residues. The V end was cut by 4 bases, the J end by 6 bases, with 11 bases between. In DNA form, the CDR3 reads TGCGCCAGCAGCCTCCCCTCCGTCGAGCAGTACTTC. Encoded protein: CASSLPSVEQYF.

This clonotype was observed a handful of times. The genes are TRBV6-1 and TRBJ2-1, with 12 bases matching TRBD2. The CDR3 spans 15 residues. Germline CDR1 reads MNHNS; CDR2 reads SASEGT. With V trimmed by 6 bases and J by 2 bases, 2 bases remained unmatched. This chain's CDR3 is CASSRTSGAYNEQFF. The CDR3 DNA is TGTGCCAGCAGCAGGACTAGCGGGGCCTACAATGAGCAGTTCTTC.